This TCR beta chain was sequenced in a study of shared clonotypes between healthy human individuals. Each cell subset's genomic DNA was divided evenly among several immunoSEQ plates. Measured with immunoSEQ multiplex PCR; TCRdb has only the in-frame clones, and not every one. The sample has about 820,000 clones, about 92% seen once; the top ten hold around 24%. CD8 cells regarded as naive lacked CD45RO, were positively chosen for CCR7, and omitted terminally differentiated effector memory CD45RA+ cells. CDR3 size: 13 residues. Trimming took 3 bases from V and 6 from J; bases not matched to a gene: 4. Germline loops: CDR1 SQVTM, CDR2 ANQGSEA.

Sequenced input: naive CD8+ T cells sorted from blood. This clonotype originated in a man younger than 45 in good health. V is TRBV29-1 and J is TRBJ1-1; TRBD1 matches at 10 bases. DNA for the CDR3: TGCAGCGTTGAGGGACAGGGGCCGGCTGAAGCTTTCTTT. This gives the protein CSVEGQGPAEAFF.